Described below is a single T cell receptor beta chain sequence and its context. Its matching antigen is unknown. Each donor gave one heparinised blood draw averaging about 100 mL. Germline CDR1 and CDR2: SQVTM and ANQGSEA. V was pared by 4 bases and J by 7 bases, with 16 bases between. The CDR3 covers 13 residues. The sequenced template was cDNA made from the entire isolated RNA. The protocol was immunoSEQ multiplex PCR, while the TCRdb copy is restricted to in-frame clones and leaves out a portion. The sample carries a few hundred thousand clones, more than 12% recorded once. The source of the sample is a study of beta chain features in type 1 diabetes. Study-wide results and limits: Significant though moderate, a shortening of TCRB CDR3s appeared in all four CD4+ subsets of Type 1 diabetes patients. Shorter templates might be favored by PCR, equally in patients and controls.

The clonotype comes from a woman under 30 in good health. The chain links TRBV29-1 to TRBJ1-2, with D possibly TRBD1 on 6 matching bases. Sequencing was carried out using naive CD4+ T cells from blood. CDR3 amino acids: CSVVRGGFSGYTF. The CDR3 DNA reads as TGCAGCGTTGTAAGGGGGGGCTTTTCTGGCTACACCTTC.